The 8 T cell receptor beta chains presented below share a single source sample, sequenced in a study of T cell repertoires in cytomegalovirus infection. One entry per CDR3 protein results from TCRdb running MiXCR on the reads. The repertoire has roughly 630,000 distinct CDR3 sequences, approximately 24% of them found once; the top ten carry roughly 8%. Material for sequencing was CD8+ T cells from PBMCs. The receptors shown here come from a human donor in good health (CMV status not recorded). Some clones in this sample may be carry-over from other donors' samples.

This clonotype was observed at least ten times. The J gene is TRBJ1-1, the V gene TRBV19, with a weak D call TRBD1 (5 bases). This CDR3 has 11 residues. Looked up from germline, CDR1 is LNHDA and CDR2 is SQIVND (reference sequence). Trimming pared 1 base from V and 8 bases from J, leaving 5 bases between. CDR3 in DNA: TGTGCCAGTAGTATAGGGACAGAAGCTTTCTTT. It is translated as CASSIGTEAFF.

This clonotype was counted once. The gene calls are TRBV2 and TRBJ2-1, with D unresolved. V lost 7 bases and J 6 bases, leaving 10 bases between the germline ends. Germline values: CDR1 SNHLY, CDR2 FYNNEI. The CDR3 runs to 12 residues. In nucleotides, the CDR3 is TGTGCCAGCATGAGGCAGTTCAATGAGCAGTTCTTC. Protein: CASMRQFNEQFF.

DNA for the CDR3: TGTGCCAGCAGCCACCGGGAAGGGGGCTCTGGAAACACCATATATTTT. It translates to CASSHREGGSGNTIYF. The gene calls are TRBV7-9 and TRBJ1-3; TRBD1 is a possible D gene (6 bases). Per germline, CDR1 SEHNR and CDR2 FQNEAQ (reference sequence). The V gene lost 5 bases and the J gene lost 0 bases, with 14 bases spanning the gap. CDR3 size: 16 residues. Using reference TRBV7-9 and TRBJ1-3 for the parts outside the CDR3, the full variable domain is DTGVSQNPRHKITKRGQNVTFRCDPISEHNRLYWYRQTLGQGPEFLTYFQNEAQLEKSRLLSDRFSAERPKGSFSTLEIQRTEQGDSAMYLCASSHREGGSGNTIYFGEGSWLTVV.

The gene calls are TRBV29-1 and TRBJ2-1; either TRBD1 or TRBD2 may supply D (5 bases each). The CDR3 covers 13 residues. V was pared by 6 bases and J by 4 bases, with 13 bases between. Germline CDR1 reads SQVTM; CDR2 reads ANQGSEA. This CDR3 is CSVKGPLYNEQFF. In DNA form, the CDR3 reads TGCAGCGTAAAGGGACCGTTATACAATGAGCAGTTCTTC.

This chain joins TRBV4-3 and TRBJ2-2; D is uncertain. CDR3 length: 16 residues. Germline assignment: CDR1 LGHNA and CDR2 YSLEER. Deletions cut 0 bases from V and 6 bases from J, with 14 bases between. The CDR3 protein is CASSQDFTSGAGELFF. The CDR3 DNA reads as TGCGCCAGCAGCCAAGATTTTACCAGTGGGGCCGGGGAGCTGTTTTTT.

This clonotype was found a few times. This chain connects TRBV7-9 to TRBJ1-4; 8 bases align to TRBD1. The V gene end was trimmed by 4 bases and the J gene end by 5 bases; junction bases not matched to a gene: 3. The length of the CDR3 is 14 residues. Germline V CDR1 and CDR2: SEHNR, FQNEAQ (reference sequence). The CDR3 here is CASSSQGANEKLFF. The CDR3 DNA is TGTGCCAGCAGCTCGCAGGGGGCCAATGAAAAACTGTTTTTT.

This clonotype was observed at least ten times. CDR3 sequence reads: CASSHRGTLSYNEQFF. Here the CDR3 DNA reads TGTGCCAGCAGCCACCGCGGGACCCTATCCTACAATGAGCAGTTCTTC. The J gene is TRBJ2-1, the V gene TRBV7-9; D might be TRBD2 (6 bases). The V and J ends lost 5 bases and 1 base respectively, with 15 bases between them. Looked up from germline, CDR1 is SEHNR and CDR2 is FQNEAQ (reference sequence). This CDR3 comprises 16 residues.

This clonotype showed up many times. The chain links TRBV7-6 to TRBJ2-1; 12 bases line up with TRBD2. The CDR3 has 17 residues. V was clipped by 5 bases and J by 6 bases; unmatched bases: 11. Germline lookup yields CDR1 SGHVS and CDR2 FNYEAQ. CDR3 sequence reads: CASSPVERTSGVNEQFF. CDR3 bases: TGTGCCAGCAGCCCCGTGGAAAGGACTAGCGGGGTCAATGAGCAGTTCTTC.